One T cell receptor (beta chain) is described in this entry. What it binds is unknown. MiXCR was run by TCRdb on the RT-PCR reads, yielding one entry per CDR3 protein. The data hold about 650,000 distinct CDR3 sequences, with about a sixth observed a single time. This entry is derived from a study of response to subunit inactivated influenza vaccine. The study's findings and limits: It was suggested by the authors that few new T cells are recruited by each seasonal influenza vaccination.

This receptor was taken from a man over 45 who received an inactivated influenza vaccine. Material: PBMCs from blood, obtained approximately 13 days after vaccination.

CDR3 bases: TGTGCCAGCAGTTTTCCCGCGGGAGGGGGGCAGTATTTT. Translating gives CASSFPAGGGQYF. The chain employs TRBV28 and TRBJ2-3, with 9 bases that match TRBD2. Germline CDR1 reads MDHEN; CDR2 reads SYDVKM. The CDR3 runs to 13 residues. With 3 bases clipped from V and 11 bases from J, the junction kept 6 bases outside the gene matches. Together with reference TRBV28 and TRBJ2-3, the CDR3 gives the full variable domain: DVKVTQSSRYLVKRTGEKVFLECVQDMDHENMFWYRQDPGLGLRLIYFSYDVKMKEKGDIPEGYSVSREKKERFSLILESASTNQTSMYLCASSFPAGGGQYFGPGTRLTVL.